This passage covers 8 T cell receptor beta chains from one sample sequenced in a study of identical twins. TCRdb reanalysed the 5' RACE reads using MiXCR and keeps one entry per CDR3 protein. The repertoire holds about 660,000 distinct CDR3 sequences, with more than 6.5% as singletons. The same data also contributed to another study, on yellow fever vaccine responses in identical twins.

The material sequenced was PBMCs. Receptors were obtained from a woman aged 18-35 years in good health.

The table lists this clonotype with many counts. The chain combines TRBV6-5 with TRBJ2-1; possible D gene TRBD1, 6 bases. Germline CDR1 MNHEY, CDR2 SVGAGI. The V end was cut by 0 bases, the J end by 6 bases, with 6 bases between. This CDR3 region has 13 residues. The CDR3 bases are TGTGCCAGCAGTTACTCACAGGGCAATGAGCAGTTCTTC. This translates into CASSYSQGNEQFF.

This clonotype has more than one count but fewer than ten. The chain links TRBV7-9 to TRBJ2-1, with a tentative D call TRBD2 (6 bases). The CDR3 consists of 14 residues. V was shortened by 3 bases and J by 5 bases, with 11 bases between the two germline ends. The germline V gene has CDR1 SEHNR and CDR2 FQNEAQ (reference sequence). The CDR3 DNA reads TGTGCCAGCAGCTTCCCTAGCGTAGACAATGAGCAGTTCTTC. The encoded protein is CASSFPSVDNEQFF.

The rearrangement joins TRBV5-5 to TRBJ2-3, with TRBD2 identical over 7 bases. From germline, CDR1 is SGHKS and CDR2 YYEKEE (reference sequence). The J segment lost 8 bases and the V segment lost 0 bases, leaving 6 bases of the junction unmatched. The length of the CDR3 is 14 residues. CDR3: CASSLGLALVTQYF. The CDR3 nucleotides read TGTGCCAGCAGCTTGGGACTAGCTTTGGTTACGCAGTATTTT. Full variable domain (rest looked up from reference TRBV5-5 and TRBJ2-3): DAGVTQSPTHLIKTRGQQVTLRCSPISGHKSVSWYQQVLGQGPQFIFQYYEKEERGRGNFPDRFSARQFPNYSSELNVNALLLGDSALYLCASSLGLALVTQYFGPGTRLTVL.

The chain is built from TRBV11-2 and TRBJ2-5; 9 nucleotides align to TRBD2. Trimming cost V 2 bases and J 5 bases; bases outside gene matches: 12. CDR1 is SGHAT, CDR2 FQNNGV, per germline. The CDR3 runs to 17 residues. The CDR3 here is CASSLFPSGTGLETQYF. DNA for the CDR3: TGTGCCAGCAGCTTATTCCCTAGCGGGACCGGTTTGGAGACCCAGTACTTC.

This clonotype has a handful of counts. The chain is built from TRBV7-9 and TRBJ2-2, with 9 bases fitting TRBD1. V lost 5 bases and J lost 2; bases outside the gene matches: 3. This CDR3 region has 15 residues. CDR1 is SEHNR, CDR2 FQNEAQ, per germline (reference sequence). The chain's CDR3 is CASSTTGGNTGELFF. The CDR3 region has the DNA TGTGCCAGCAGCACGACAGGGGGTAACACCGGGGAGCTGTTTTTT.

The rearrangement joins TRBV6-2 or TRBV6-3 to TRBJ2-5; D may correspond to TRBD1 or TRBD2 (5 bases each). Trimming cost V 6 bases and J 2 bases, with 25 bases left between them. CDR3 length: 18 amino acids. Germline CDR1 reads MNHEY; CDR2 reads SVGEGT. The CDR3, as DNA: TGTGCCAGCAGCGCTCGGGACCCATCTGTACCTACGCAAGAGACCCAGTACTTC. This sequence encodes CASSARDPSVPTQETQYF.

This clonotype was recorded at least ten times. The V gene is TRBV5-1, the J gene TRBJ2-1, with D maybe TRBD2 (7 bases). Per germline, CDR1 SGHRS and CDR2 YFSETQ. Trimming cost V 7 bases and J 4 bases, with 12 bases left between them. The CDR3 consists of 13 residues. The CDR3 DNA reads TGCGCCAGCCGACGGGGGGCTTACAATGAGCAGTTCTTC. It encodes CASRRGAYNEQFF.

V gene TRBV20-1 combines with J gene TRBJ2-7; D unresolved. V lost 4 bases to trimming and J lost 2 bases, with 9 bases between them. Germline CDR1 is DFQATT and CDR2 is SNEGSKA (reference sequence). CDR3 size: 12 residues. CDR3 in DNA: TGCAGTGCTATGCGTGGTCCCTACGAGCAGTACTTC. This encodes CSAMRGPYEQYF.